This paragraph reports one T cell receptor (beta chain). Between the trimmed V and J ends, which lost 8 bases and 10 bases, there was a span of 14 bases. The CDR3 has 12 amino acids. The data derive from a study of blood T cells in healthy people across ages. Primed by a sample-barcoded 5' primer and a J-beta primer mix, a second PCR proceeded for about 7 to 12 cycles. A single record per CDR3 protein comes from TCRdb applying MiXCR to the 5' RACE reads. This table holds roughly 800,000 distinct CDR3 sequences, approximately 25% found once. This sample was also put to use in a study of T cells of mothers and their children.

The gene calls are TRBV12-3 or TRBV12-4 and TRBJ1-4, with unresolved D. The sequence was collected from a boy aged 5 to 17 in good health. Material for sequencing was blood. The CDR3 bases are TGTGCCAGCCAAATGGGGTACGGAAAACTGTTTTTT. Its translation is CASQMGYGKLFF.